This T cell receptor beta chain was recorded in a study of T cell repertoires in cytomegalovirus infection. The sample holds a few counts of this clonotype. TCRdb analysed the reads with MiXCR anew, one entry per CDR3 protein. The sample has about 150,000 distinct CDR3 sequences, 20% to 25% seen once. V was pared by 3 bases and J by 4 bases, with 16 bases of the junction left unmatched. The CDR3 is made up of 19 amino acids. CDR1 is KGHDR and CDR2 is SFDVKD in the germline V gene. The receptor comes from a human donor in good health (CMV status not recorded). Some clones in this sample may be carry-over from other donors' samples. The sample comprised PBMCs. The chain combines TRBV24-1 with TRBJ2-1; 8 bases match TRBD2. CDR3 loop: CATSDHGIPTSAGYNEQFF. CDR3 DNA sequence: TGTGCCACCAGTGATCACGGAATCCCGACTAGCGCGGGGTACAATGAGCAGTTCTTC.